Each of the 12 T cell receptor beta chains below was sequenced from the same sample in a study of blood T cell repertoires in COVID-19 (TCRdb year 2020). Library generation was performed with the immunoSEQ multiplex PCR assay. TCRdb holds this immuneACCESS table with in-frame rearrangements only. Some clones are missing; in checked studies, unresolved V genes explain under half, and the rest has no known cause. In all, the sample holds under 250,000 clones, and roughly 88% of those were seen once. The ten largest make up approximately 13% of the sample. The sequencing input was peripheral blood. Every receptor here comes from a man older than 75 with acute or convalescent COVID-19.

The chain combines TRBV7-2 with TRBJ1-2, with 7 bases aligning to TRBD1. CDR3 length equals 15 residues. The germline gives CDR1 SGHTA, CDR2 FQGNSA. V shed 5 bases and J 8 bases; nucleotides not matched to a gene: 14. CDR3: CASSTRTGVGTGYTF. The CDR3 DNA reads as TGTGCCAGCAGCACGCGGACAGGTGTAGGTACAGGCTACACCTTC.

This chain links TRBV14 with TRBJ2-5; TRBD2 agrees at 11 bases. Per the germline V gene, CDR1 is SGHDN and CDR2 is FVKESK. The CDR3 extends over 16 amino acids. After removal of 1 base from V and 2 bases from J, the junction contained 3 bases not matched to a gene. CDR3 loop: CASSQAGLAVQETQYF. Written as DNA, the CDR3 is TGTGCCAGCAGCCAAGCGGGACTAGCGGTTCAAGAGACCCAGTACTTC.

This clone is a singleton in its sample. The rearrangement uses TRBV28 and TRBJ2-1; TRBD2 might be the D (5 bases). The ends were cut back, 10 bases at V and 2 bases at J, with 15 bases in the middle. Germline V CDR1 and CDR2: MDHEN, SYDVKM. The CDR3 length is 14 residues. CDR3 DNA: TGTGCCACACAAGTCTCCGGGACCTACAATGAGCAGTTCTTC. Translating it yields CATQVSGTYNEQFF.

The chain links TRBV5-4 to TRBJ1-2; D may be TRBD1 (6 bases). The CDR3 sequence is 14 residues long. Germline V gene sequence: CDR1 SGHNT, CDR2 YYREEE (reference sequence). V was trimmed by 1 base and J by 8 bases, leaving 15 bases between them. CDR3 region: CASSLPGAPSGYTF. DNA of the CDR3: TGTGCCAGCAGCTTGCCAGGGGCGCCGTCCGGCTACACCTTC.

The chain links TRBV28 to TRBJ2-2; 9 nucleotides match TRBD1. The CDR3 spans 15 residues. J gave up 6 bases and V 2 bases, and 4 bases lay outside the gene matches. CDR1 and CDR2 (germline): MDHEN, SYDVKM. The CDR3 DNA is TGTGCCAGCAGTTTAGGGGGACAGGGATCCGGGGAGCTGTTTTTT. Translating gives CASSLGGQGSGELFF.

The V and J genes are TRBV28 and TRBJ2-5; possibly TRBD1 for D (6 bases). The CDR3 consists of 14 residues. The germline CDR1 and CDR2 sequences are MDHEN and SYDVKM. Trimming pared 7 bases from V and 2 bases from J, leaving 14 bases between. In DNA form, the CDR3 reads TGTGCCAGCACACCACACGGACAGCAAGAGACCCAGTACTTC. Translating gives CASTPHGQQETQYF.

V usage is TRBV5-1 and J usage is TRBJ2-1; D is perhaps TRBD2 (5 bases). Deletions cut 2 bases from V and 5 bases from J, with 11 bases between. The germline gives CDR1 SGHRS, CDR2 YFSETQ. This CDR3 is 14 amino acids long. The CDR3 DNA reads TGCGCCAGCAGCTTAGCGGTCACAGACAATGAGCAGTTCTTC. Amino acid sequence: CASSLAVTDNEQFF.

Here the CDR3 DNA reads TGTGCCAGTAGTCCCAACCGACAGGGGAGGGAGACCCAGTACTTC. Translating it yields CASSPNRQGRETQYF. The chain joins TRBV19 to TRBJ2-5, with 8 bases aligning to TRBD1. V trimming: 5 bases; J trimming: 5 bases; junction bases outside the gene matches: 10. CDR1 is LNHDA, CDR2 SQIVND, per germline (reference sequence). This CDR3 is built from 15 residues.

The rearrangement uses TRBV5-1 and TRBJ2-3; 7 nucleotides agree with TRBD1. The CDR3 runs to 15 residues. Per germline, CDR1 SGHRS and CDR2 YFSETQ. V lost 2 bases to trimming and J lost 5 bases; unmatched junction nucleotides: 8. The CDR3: CASSFETGIIDTQYF. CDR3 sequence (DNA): TGCGCCAGCAGCTTCGAGACAGGGATAATAGATACGCAGTATTTT.

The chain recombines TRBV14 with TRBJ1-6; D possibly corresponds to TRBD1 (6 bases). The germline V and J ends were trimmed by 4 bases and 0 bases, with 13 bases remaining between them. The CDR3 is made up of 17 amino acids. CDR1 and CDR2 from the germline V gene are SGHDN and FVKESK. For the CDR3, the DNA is TGTGCCAGCAGCCCAGGACAGCGAAGCTCCTATAATTCACCCCTCCACTTT. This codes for CASSPGQRSSYNSPLHF.

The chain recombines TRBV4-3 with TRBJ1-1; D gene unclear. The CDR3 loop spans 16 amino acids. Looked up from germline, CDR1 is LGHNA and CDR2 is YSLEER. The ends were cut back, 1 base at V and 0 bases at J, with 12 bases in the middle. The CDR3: CASSQAAELMNTEAFF. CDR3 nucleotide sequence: TGCGCCAGCAGCCAAGCTGCGGAACTGATGAACACTGAAGCTTTCTTT.

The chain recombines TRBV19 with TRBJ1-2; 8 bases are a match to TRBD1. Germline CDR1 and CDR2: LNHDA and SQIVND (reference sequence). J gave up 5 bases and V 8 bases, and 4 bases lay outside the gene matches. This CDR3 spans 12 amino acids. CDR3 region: CASLGQVYGYTF. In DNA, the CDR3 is TGTGCCAGTCTGGGACAGGTTTATGGCTACACCTTC.